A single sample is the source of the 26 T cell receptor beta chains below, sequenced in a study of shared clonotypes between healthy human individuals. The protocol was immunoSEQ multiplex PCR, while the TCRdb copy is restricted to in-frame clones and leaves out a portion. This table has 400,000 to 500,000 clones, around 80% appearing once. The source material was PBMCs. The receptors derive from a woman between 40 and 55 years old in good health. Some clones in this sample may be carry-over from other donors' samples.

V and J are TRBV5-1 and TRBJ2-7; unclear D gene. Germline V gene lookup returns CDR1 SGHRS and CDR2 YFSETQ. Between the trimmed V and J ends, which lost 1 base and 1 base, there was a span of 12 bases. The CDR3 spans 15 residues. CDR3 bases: TGCGCCAGCAGCTTGTTATCGGGTACTTCCTACGAGCAGTACTTC. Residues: CASSLLSGTSYEQYF.

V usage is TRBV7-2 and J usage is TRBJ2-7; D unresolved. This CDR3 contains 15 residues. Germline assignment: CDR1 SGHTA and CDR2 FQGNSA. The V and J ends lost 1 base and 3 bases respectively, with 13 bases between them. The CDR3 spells CASSLGVGRNYEQYF. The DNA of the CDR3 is TGTGCCAGCAGCTTAGGGGTGGGAAGGAACTACGAGCAGTACTTC.

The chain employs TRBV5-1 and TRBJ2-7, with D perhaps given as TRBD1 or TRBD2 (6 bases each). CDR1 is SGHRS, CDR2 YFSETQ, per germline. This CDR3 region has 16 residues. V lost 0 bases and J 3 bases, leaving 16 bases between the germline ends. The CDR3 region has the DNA TGCGCCAGCAGCTTGGCTAGTAGTAGGGGGGACTACGAGCAGTACTTC. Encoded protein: CASSLASSRGDYEQYF.

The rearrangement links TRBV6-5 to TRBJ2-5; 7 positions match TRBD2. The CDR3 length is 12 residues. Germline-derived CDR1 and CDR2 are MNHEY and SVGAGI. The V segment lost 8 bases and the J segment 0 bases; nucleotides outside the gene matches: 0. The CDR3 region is CASGLDQETQYF. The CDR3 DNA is TGTGCCAGCGGACTAGACCAAGAGACCCAGTACTTC.

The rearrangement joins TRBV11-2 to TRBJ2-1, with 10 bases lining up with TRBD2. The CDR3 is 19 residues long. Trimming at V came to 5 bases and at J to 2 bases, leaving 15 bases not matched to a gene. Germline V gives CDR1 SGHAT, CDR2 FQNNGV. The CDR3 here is CASSEGWGLAGVPYNEQFF. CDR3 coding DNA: TGTGCCAGCAGCGAGGGCTGGGGGCTAGCGGGAGTCCCCTACAATGAGCAGTTCTTC. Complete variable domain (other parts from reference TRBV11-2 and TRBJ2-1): EAGVAQSPRYKIIEKRQSVAFWCNPISGHATLYWYQQILGQGPKLLIQFQNNGVVDDSQLPKDRFSAERLKGVDSTLKIQPAKLEDSAVYLCASSEGWGLAGVPYNEQFFGPGTRLTVL.

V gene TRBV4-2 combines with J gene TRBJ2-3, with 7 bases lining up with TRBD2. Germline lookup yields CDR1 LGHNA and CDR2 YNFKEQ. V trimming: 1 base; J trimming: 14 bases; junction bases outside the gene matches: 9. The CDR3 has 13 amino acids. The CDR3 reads CASSQASGTQGYF. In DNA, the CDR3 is TGTGCCAGCAGCCAAGCAAGCGGGACCCAGGGGTATTTT.

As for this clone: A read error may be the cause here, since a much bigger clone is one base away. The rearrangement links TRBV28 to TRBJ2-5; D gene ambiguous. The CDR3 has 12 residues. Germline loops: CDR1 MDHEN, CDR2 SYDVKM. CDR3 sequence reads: CASSFLREIQYF. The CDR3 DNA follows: TGTGCCAGCAGTTTCTTAAGAGAGATCCAGTACTTC. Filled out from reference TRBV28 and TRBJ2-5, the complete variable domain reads DVKVTQSSRYLVKRTGEKVFLECVQDMDHENMFWYRQDPGLGLRLIYFSYDVKMKEKGDIPEGYSVSREKKERFSLILESASTNQTSMYLCASSFLREIQYFGPGTRLLVL.

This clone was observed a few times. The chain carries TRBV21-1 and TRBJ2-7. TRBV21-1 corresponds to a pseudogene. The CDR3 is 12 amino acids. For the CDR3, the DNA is TGTGCCAGCAGCAAAGCGCTCTACGAGCAGTACTTC. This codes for CASSKALYEQYF.

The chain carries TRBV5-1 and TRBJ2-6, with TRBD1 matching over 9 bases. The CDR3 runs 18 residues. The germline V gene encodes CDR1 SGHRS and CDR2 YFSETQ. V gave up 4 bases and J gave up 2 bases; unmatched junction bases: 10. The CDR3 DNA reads TGCGCCAGCAGCAGATCGACAGGGGGAAAAACTGGGGCCAACGTCCTGACTTTC. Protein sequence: CASSRSTGGKTGANVLTF.

CDR3 sequence reads: CASSPLRASDWNTGELFF. The CDR3 DNA reads as TGCGCCAGCAGCCCTCTCAGAGCTAGCGATTGGAACACCGGGGAGCTGTTTTTT. The chain joins TRBV5-1 to TRBJ2-2, with TRBD2 as a possible D gene (6 bases). Per germline, CDR1 SGHRS and CDR2 YFSETQ. The CDR3 has 18 residues. V was clipped by 4 bases and J by 1 base, with 20 bases between them.

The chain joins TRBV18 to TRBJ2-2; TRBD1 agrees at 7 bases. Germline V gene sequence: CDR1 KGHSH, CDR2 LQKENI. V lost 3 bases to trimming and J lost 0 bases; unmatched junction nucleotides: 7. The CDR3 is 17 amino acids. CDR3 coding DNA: TGTGCCAGCTCACCGACAGGGATCCTCGCGAACACCGGGGAGCTGTTTTTT. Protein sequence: CASSPTGILANTGELFF.

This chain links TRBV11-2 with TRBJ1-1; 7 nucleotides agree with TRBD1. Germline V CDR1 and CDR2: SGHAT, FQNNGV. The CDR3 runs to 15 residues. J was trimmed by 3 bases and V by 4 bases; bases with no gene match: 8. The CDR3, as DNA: TGTGCCAGCAGCTCCGTGACAGGGAGTGACACTGAAGCTTTCTTT. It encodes CASSSVTGSDTEAFF.

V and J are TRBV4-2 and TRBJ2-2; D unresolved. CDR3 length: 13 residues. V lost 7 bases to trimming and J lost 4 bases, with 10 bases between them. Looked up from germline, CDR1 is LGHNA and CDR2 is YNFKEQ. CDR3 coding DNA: TGTGCCAGCACGACACTTCCCACCGGGGAGCTGTTTTTT. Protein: CASTTLPTGELFF.

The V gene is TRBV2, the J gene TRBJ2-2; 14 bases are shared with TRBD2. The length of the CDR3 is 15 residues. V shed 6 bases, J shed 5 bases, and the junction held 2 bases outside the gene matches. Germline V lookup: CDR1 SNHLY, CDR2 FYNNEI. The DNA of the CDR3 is TGTGCCAGCAGAGGACTAGCGGGAGGAACCGGGGAGCTGTTTTTT. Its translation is CASRGLAGGTGELFF.

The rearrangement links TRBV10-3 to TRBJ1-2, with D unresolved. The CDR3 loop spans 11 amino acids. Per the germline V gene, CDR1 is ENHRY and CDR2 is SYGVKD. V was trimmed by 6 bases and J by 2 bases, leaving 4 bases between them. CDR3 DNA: TGTGCCATCAGCCAGAACTATGGCTACACCTTC. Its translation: CAISQNYGYTF.

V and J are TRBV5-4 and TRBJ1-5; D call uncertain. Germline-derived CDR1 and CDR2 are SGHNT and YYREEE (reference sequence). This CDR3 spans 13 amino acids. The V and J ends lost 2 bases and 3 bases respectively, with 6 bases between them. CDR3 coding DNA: TGTGCCAGCAGCTTCCGCCCCAATCAGCCCCAGCATTTT. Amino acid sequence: CASSFRPNQPQHF.

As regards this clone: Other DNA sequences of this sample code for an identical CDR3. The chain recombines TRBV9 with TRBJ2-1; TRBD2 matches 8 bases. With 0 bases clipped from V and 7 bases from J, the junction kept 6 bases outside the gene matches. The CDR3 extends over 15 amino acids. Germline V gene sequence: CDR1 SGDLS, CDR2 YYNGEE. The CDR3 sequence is CASSVEGTRGNEQFF. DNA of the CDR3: TGTGCCAGCAGCGTAGAGGGGACTAGAGGGAATGAGCAGTTCTTC.

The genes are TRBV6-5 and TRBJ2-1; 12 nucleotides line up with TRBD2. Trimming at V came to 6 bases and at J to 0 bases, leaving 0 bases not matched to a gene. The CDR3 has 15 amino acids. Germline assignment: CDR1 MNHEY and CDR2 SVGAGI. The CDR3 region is CASRLAGGSYNEQFF. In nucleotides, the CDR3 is TGTGCCAGCAGACTAGCGGGGGGCTCCTACAATGAGCAGTTCTTC.

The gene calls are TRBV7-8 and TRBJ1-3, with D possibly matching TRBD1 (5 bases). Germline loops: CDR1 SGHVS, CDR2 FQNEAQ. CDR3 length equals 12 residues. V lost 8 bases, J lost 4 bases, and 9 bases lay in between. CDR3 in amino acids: CASRGVGNTIYF. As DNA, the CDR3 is TGTGCCAGCCGGGGGGTCGGAAACACCATATATTTT.

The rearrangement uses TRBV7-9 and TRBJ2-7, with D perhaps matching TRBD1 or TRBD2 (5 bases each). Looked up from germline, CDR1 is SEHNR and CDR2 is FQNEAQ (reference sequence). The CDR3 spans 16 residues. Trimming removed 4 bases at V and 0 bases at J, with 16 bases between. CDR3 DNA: TGTGCCAGCAGCTACGATTCCGGGACGTTCTCCTACGAGCAGTACTTC. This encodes CASSYDSGTFSYEQYF.

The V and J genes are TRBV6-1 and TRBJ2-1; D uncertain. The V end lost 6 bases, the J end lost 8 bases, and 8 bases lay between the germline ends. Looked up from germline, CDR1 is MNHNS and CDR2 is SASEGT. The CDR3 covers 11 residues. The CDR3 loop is CASSLVHEQFF. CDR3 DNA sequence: TGTGCCAGCAGCCTCGTGCATGAGCAGTTCTTC.

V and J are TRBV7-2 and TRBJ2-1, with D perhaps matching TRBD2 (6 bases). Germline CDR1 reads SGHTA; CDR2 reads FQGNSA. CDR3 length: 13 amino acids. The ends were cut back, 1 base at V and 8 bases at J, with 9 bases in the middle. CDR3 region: CASSLVREYEQFF. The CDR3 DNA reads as TGTGCCAGCAGCTTAGTACGGGAGTATGAGCAGTTCTTC.

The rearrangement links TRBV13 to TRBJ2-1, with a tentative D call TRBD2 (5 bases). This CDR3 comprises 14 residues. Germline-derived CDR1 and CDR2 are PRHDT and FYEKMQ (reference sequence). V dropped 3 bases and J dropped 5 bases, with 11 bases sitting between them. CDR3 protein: CASSLRRDHNEQFF. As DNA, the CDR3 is TGTGCCAGCAGCTTGCGACGGGATCACAATGAGCAGTTCTTC.

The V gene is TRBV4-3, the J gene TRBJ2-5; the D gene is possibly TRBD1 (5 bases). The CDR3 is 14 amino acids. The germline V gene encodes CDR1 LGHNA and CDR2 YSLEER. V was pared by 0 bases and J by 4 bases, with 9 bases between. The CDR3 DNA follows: TGCGCCAGCAGCCAAGAAGGGGCAGGAGAGACCCAGTACTTC. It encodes CASSQEGAGETQYF.

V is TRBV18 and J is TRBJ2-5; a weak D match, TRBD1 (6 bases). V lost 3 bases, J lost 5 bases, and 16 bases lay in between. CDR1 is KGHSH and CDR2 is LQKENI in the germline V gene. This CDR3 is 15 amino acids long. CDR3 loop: CASSPWDKSTETQYF. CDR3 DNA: TGTGCCAGCTCACCTTGGGACAAATCCACCGAGACCCAGTACTTC.

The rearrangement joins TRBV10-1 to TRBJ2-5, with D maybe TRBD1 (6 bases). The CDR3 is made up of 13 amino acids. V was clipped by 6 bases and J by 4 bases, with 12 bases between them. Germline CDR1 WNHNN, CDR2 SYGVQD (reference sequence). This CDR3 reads CASSTGSGETQYF. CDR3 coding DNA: TGCGCCAGCAGCACAGGGAGTGGAGAGACCCAGTACTTC.